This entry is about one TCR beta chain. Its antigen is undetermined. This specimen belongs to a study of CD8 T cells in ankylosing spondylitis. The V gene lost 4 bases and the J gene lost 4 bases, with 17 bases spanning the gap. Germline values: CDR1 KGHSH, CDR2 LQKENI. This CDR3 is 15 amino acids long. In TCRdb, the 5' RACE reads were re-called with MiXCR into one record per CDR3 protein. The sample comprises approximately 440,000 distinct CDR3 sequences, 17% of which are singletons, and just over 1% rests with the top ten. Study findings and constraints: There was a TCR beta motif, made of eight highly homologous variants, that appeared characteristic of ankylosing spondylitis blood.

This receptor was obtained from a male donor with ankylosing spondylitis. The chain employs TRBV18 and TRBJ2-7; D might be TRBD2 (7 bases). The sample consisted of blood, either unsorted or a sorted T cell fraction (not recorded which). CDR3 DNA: TGTGCCAGCTCACTGAGCGGGACATACCAATACGAGCAGTACTTC. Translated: CASSLSGTYQYEQYF.